This T cell receptor (beta chain) is drawn from a study of blood T cell repertoires in COVID-19 (TCRdb year 2020). Looking at the study overall: Samples from collaborators originated in the United States, Italy and Spain and spanned both the acute and convalescent phases of COVID-19. Nearly every sample came with metadata listing a de-identified subject ID, COVID-19 status, age in years and sex. Deeply sampled blood TCRbeta repertoires from subjects exposed to, actively infected with, or recovered from COVID-19 were included in the dataset. The material from the prospective study consisted of cDNA or gDNA derived from T cells, B-cell-depleted T cells, or PBMCs. Samples came from the ongoing ImmuneRACE study (first 160 participants) plus 1,254 subjects from 6 global collaborators. The repertoires were released in a freely available public database intended as a resource for research on the immune response to SARS-CoV-2. HLA class I and class II types, where available, came from metadata supplied by the sample provider rather than from assay-based typing.

What the authors observed across the whole study: The quantity of clinical and demographic metadata differed by source and by participant and was supplied without curation.

For this clone: Its cognate antigen has yet to be identified. One base away there is no much larger clone; base qualities are not given.

Enrolling through a virtual design, the prospective study's participants ranged in age from roughly 18 to 100 years and lived across 24 United States geographic areas. In the prospective study, cohorts were assigned on the basis of participant-reported clinical history obtained from a screening survey and a study questionnaire. For ImmuneRACE Cohort 3, a participant was defined as recovered based on two consecutive negative NP/OP PCR tests, clearance by a healthcare professional, or resolution of symptoms. In the prospective study, whole blood, serum and a nasopharyngeal or oropharyngeal swab were collected from each participant by mobile phlebotomists. Participants in the prospective study had the option to provide additional blood draws and questionnaires over a roughly 2-month period. Prospective study blood samples were shipped either frozen or at room temperature before DNA extraction. Reading the germline V gene gives CDR1 MDHEN and CDR2 SYDVKM. Trimming takes 6 bases off V and 9 bases off J; junction bases not matched to a gene: 5. The CDR3 covers 13 residues, taking in both the cysteine and the phenylalanine. The entry retains the CDR3 DNA only, 39 bases that are in frame from base 1.

TCRbeta CDR3 regions were amplified from genomic DNA by means of the immunoSEQ Assay, a bias-controlled multiplex PCR. The published analysis was carried out like this. Within the assay, amplification of reference gene primers was used to estimate how many nucleated cells each sample contained. To quantify the absolute abundance of each unique TCRbeta CDR3 rearrangement, sequence reads were collapsed and filtered. For each sample, productive Simpson clonality was calculated by taking the square root of Simpson's diversity index across productive rearrangements. TCRdb provides this immuneACCESS table in a form limited to in-frame rearrangements. Some clones are lacking; in checked studies, under half of them reflect an unresolved V gene, and why the rest are absent is not known. That table gives V, J and clone size, and the DNA gave D and trimming. The sample has nearly 350,000 clones on record, about 90% of them singletons. 1% of the sample is held by the ten biggest clonotypes.

Sequencing was carried out using PBMCs or T cells enriched from blood (not recorded which). Recombination joined TRBV28 with TRBJ2-1; TRBD2 matches 10 bases in the middle. The receptor was derived from a woman aged 30 to 39 who had recovered from COVID-19. The sequenced DNA: TGTGCCAGCAGCCTAGCGGGGGTGGGTGAGCAGTTCTTC. Its translation is CASSLAGVGEQFF.